A single sample is the source of the 16 T cell receptor beta chains below, sequenced in a study. TCRdb independently ran MiXCR on the RT-PCR reads; one entry per CDR3 protein. The profile covers hundreds of thousands of distinct CDR3 sequences, with 14% appearing a single time and roughly 3.6% taken by the ten largest. Sequenced input: memory CD4+ T cells from blood. The receptors were sampled from a female donor in good health, serving as a healthy control.

The chain links TRBV20-1 to TRBJ2-3; 7 bases match TRBD2. V was clipped by 4 bases and J by 1 base; unmatched bases: 11. This CDR3 is built from 16 residues. Per the germline V gene, CDR1 is DFQATT and CDR2 is SNEGSKA (reference sequence). The CDR3 nucleotides read TGCAGTGCTATCGTCTTCGCGGGAGCGGGCACAGATACGCAGTATTTT. Its translation is CSAIVFAGAGTDTQYF.

The chain couples TRBV7-9 to TRBJ2-1; D unclear. Trimming stripped 3 bases from V and 8 bases from J, with 8 bases between. The germline V gene has CDR1 SEHNR and CDR2 FQNEAQ (reference sequence). CDR3 length: 12 amino acids. DNA for the CDR3: TGTGCCAGCAGCTTCTCTGTTTATGAGCAGTTCTTC. This codes for CASSFSVYEQFF.

This clonotype was seen a handful of times. The DNA for the CDR3 is TGCAGTGCTAGAGATCCCACAGGACCTTGGGGCGAGCAGTACTTC. Its translation is CSARDPTGPWGEQYF. V and J are TRBV20-1 and TRBJ2-7; a possible D gene is TRBD1 (5 bases). There are 15 residues in the CDR3. V lost 0 bases and J 6 bases, leaving 18 bases between the germline ends. Germline V gene data show CDR1 as DFQATT and CDR2 as SNEGSKA (reference sequence).

This chain connects TRBV9 to TRBJ1-1; D possibly corresponds to TRBD1 (6 bases). This CDR3 region has 15 residues. The V gene lost 0 bases and the J gene lost 4 bases, with 13 bases spanning the gap. Germline V gives CDR1 SGDLS, CDR2 YYNGEE. In DNA, the CDR3 is TGTGCCAGCAGCGTAGAAGGGGGTTGGGTCACTGAAGCTTTCTTT. Translated, it gives CASSVEGGWVTEAFF.

This clonotype was detected many times. The chain uses TRBV27 and TRBJ1-6; TRBD1 agrees at 9 bases. The V segment lost 0 bases and the J segment 8 bases; nucleotides outside the gene matches: 8. The CDR3 is 17 amino acids. CDR1 MNHEY and CDR2 SMNVEV come from the germline V gene (reference sequence). The CDR3 region is CASSLSLRQGVYSPLHF. The CDR3 DNA is TGTGCCAGCAGTTTATCTCTCCGACAGGGGGTGTATTCACCCCTCCACTTT.

A few counts support this clonotype. The chain carries TRBV9 and TRBJ2-7; 7 positions match TRBD1. The CDR3 covers 14 residues. Losses at the gene ends were 4 bases for V and 3 bases for J; bases not matched to a gene: 7. Per the germline V gene, CDR1 is SGDLS and CDR2 is YYNGEE. CDR3 nucleotide sequence: TGTGCCAGCAGCACGGGGACAGCACTCTACGAGCAGTACTTC. Translating gives CASSTGTALYEQYF. The full variable domain, rest sourced from reference TRBV9 and TRBJ2-7, is DSGVTQTPKHLITATGQRVTLRCSPRSGDLSVYWYQQSLDQGLQFLIQYYNGEERAKGNILERFSAQQFPDLHSELNLSSLELGDSALYFCASSTGTALYEQYFGPGTRLTVT.

A few counts support this clonotype. The V call is TRBV12-3 or TRBV12-4, the J call TRBJ2-5; the D gene is possibly TRBD1 (6 bases). The CDR3 sequence is 14 residues long. V was cut by 7 bases and J by 0 bases, with 12 bases left in between. The CDR3 region is CASKKDRHQETQYF. The CDR3 DNA follows: TGTGCCAGCAAAAAGGACAGACACCAAGAGACCCAGTACTTC.

The chain uses TRBV5-1 and TRBJ2-2, with 7 bases that match TRBD1. The junction had 8 bases not matched to a gene; V was cut back by 1 base and J by 5 bases. This CDR3 is built from 16 residues. Germline V gene sequence: CDR1 SGHRS, CDR2 YFSETQ. The CDR3 reads CASSLNRQGRTGELFF. CDR3 bases: TGCGCCAGCAGCTTGAATCGACAGGGAAGAACCGGGGAGCTGTTTTTT.

The V and J genes are TRBV28 and TRBJ2-5; no clear D gene. Germline CDR1 reads MDHEN; CDR2 reads SYDVKM. Trimming stripped 6 bases from V and 2 bases from J, with 16 bases between. The CDR3 is 15 amino acids. The CDR3 region is CASSRTVTQQETQYF. In DNA form, the CDR3 reads TGTGCCAGCAGCCGGACCGTGACCCAACAAGAGACCCAGTACTTC.

V is TRBV20-1 and J is TRBJ1-1, with TRBD1 as a possible D gene (5 bases). The V end lost 3 bases, the J end lost 3 bases, and 11 bases lay between the germline ends. The CDR3 sequence is 13 residues long. Germline CDR1 and CDR2: DFQATT and SNEGSKA (reference sequence). The CDR3 DNA reads as TGCAGTGCTAGGAAGGGGATGGACACTGAAGCTTTCTTT. This gives the protein CSARKGMDTEAFF.

This clonotype was recorded at least ten times. This chain uses TRBV6-6 with TRBJ2-1; 10 nucleotides align to TRBD1. The V segment lost 0 bases and the J segment 7 bases; nucleotides outside the gene matches: 6. CDR1 is MNHNY and CDR2 is SVGAGI in the germline V gene (reference sequence). This CDR3 contains 16 residues. CDR3 protein: CASSYSGTGVGNEQFF. The CDR3 DNA follows: TGTGCCAGCAGTTACTCAGGGACAGGGGTTGGGAATGAGCAGTTCTTC.

In its sample, this clonotype was seen a few times. The chain couples TRBV7-2 to TRBJ1-3, with TRBD1 as a possible D gene (5 bases). The CDR3 spans 12 residues. Germline values: CDR1 SGHTA, CDR2 FQGNSA. Trimming shortened V by 4 bases and J by 16 bases, and 17 bases separated the two germline ends. CDR3 region: CASSSNRNPTYF. As DNA, the CDR3 is TGTGCCAGCAGCTCAAACAGGAATCCCACTTATTTT. The variable domain in full, with the rest retrieved from reference TRBV7-2 and TRBJ1-3, is GAGVSQSPSNKVTEKGKDVELRCDPISGHTALYWYRQSLGQGLEFLIYFQGNSAPDKSGLPSDRFSAERTGGSVSTLTIQRTQQEDSAVYLCASSSNRNPTYFGEGSWLTVV.

CDR3 coding DNA: TGCAGTGCCGGACAGGGGTTAGGGTATGGCTACACCTTC. It codes for CSAGQGLGYGYTF. V gene TRBV20-1 combines with J gene TRBJ1-2; TRBD1 aligns across 9 bases. Germline CDR1 DFQATT, CDR2 SNEGSKA (reference sequence). With V trimmed by 6 bases and J by 5 bases, 7 bases remained unmatched. The CDR3 has 13 residues.

This chain links TRBV7-2 with TRBJ2-7; TRBD2 is a possible D gene (7 bases). V was trimmed by 3 bases and J by 3 bases, leaving 15 bases between them. This CDR3 region has 15 residues. Germline values: CDR1 SGHTA, CDR2 FQGNSA. CDR3 sequence: CASSLAGGRVYEQYF. The CDR3 nucleotides are TGTGCCAGCAGCTTGGCCGGGGGGCGCGTCTACGAGCAGTACTTC.

This clonotype has just a few counts. The chain uses TRBV5-1 and TRBJ2-5, with D maybe TRBD1 (5 bases). From germline, CDR1 is SGHRS and CDR2 YFSETQ. V lost 0 bases and J lost 4, with 10 bases in between. The CDR3 runs to 14 residues. The CDR3 here is CASSLEGASETQYF. As DNA, the CDR3 is TGCGCCAGCAGCTTGGAAGGGGCTTCAGAGACCCAGTACTTC.

This clonotype has only a few counts. J is TRBJ1-2 and V is TRBV12-3 or TRBV12-4; a weak D match, TRBD1 (6 bases). CDR3 length equals 16 residues. With 7 bases removed from V and 0 bases from J, the gap between germline ends came to 18 bases. The CDR3 DNA sequence: TGTGCCAGCACCCTAAGGGGGAACTTAGCTAACTATGGCTACACCTTC. It specifies CASTLRGNLANYGYTF.